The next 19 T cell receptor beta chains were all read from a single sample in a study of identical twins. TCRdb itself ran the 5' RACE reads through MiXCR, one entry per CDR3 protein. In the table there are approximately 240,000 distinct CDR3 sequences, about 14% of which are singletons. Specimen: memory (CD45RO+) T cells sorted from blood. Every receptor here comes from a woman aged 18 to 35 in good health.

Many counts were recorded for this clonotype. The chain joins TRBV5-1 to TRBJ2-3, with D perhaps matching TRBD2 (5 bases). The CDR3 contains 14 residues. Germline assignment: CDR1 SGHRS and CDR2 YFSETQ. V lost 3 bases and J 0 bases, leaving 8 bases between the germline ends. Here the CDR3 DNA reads TGCGCCAGCAGCTCTGGCGGGAGCACAGATACGCAGTATTTT. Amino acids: CASSSGGSTDTQYF.

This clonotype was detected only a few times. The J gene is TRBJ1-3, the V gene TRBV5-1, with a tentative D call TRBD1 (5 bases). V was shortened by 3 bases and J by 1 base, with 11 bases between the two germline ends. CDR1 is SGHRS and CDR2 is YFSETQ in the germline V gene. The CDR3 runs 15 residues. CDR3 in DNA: TGCGCCAGCAGCTCGCAGGGTATGTCTGGAAACACCATATATTTT. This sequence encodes CASSSQGMSGNTIYF.

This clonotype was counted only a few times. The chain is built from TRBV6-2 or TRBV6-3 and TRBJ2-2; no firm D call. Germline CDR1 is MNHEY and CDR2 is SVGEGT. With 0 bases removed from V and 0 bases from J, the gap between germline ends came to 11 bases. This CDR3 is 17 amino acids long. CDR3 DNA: TGTGCCAGCAGTTACTCGACGAGACAATCGAACACCGGGGAGCTGTTTTTT. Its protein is CASSYSTRQSNTGELFF.

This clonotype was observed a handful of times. The CDR3: CAGGASGSTDTQYF. CDR3 DNA sequence: TGTGCCGGGGGCGCTTCGGGTAGCACAGATACGCAGTATTTT. This chain uses TRBV25-1 with TRBJ2-3; tentatively, D is TRBD1 (6 bases). Between the trimmed V and J ends, which lost 11 bases and 0 bases, there was a span of 15 bases. The CDR3 extends over 14 amino acids. The V gene's germline CDR1 is MGHDK and CDR2 SYGVNS.

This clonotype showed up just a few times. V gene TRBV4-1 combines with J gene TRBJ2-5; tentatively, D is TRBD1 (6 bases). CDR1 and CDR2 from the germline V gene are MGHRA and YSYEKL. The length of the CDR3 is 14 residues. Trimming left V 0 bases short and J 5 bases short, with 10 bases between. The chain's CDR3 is CASSQEGAGETQYF. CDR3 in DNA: TGCGCCAGCAGCCAAGAGGGGGCCGGGGAGACCCAGTACTTC.

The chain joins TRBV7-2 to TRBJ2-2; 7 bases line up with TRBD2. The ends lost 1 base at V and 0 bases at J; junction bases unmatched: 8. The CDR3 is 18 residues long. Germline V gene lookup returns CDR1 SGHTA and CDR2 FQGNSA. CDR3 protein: CASSLGPAGPPNTGELFF. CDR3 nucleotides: TGTGCCAGCAGCTTAGGGCCAGCGGGACCTCCGAACACCGGGGAGCTGTTTTTT. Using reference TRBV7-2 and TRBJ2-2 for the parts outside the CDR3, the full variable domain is GAGVSQSPSNKVTEKGKDVELRCDPISGHTALYWYRQSLGQGLEFLIYFQGNSAPDKSGLPSDRFSAERTGGSVSTLTIQRTQQEDSAVYLCASSLGPAGPPNTGELFFGEGSRLTVL.

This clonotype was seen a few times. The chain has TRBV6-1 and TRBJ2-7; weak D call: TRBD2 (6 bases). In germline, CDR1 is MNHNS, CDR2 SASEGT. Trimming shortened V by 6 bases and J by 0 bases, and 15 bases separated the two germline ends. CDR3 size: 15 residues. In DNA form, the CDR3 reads TGTGCCAGCAGCGCCCCGGGACTCAGCTCCTACGAGCAGTACTTC. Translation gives CASSAPGLSSYEQYF.

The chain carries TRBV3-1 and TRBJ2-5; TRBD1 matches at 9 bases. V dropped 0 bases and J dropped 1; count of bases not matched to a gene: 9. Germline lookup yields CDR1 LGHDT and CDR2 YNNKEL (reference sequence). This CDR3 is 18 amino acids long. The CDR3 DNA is TGTGCCAGCAGCCAAGACCCCCTTGACAGGGGGGCCCAAGAGACCCAGTACTTC. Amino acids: CASSQDPLDRGAQETQYF.

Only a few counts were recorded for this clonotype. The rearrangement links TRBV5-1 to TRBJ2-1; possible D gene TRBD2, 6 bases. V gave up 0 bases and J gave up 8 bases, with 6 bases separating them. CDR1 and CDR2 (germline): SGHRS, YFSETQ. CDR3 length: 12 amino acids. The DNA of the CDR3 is TGCGCCAGCAGCTTGGGGGGGGATGAGCAGTTCTTC. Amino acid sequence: CASSLGGDEQFF.

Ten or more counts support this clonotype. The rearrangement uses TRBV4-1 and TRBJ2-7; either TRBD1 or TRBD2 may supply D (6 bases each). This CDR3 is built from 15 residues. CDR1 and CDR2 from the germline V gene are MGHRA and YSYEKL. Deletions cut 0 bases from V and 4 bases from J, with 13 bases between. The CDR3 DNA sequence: TGCGCCAGCAGCCAAGAAGAAGGGGGGTTATACGAGCAGTACTTC. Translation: CASSQEEGGLYEQYF.

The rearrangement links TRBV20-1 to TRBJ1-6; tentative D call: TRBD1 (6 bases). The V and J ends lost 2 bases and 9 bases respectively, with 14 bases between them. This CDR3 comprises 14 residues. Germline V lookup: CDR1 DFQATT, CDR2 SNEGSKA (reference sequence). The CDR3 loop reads CSARKGVLGSPLHF. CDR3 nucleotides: TGCAGTGCTAGAAAGGGGGTTTTGGGTTCACCCCTCCACTTT.

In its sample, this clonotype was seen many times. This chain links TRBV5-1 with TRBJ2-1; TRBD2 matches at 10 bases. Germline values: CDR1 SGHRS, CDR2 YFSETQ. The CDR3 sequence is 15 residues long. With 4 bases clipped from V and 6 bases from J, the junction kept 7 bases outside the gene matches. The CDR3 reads CASSQVAGGSNEQFF. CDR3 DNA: TGCGCCAGCAGCCAAGTAGCGGGGGGTTCCAATGAGCAGTTCTTC.

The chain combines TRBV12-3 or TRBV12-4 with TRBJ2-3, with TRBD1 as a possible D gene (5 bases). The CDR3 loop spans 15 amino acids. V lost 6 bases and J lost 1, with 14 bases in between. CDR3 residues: CASSPQELRTDTQYF. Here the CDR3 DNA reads TGTGCCAGCAGCCCACAGGAACTTCGCACAGATACGCAGTATTTT.

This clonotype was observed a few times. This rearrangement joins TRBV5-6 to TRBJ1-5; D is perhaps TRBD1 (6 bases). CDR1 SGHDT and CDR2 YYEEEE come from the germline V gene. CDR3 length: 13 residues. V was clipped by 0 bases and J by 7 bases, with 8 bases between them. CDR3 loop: CASSLGQEQPQHF. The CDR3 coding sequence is TGTGCCAGCAGCTTGGGACAGGAACAGCCCCAGCATTTT.

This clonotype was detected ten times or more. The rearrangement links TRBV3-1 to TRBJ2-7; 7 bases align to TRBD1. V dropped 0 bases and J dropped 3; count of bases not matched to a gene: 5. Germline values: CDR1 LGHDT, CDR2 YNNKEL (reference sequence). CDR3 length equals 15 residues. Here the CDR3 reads CASSQDEQGYYEQYF. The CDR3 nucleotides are TGTGCCAGCAGCCAAGATGAACAGGGGTACTACGAGCAGTACTTC.

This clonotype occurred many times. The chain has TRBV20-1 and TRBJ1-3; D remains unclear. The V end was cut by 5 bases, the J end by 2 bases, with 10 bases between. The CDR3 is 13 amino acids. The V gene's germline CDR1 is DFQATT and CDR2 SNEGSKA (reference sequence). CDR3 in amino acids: CSAPSLTGNTIYF. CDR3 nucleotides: TGCAGTGCTCCCTCCCTTACTGGAAACACCATATATTTT.

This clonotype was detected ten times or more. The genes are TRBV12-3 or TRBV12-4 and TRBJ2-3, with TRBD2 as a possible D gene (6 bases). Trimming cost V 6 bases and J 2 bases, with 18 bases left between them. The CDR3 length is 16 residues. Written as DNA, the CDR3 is TGTGCCAGCAGACCACGGGCCGCGGGGACCACAGATACGCAGTATTTT. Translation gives CASRPRAAGTTDTQYF.

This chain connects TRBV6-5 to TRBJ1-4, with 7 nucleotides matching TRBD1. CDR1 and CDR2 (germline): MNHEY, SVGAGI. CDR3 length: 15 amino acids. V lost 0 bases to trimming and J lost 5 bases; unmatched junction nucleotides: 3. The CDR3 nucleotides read TGTGCCAGCAGTTACTCGGGACAGACCAATGAAAAACTGTTTTTT. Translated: CASSYSGQTNEKLFF.

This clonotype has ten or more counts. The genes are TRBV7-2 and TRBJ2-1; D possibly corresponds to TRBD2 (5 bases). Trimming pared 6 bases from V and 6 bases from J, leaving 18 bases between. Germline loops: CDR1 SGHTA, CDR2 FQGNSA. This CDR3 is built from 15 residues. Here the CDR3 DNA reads TGTGCCAGCAGATTCGTTGGCGGGTGGGGCAATGAGCAGTTCTTC. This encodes CASRFVGGWGNEQFF.